One sample yielded the 17 T cell receptor beta chains listed below, sequenced in a study of tumor-infiltrating lymphocytes in primary liver carcinoma. Blood RNA came from unsorted whole blood; germline DNA was also extracted. Production of TCR beta cDNA used about 500 ng total RNA together with a constant-region primer. Three nested multiplex PCR rounds of slightly modified ARM-PCR generated TCR beta libraries. Rounds one and two of PCR, each of around 9 cycles, were primed with TRBV1-TRBV30 forward primers and a C-beta reverse primer. TCRdb ran MiXCR on the multiplex PCR reads and lists one entry per CDR3 protein. The sample lists over 250,000 distinct CDR3 sequences, 50% to 75% occurring once. The sample consisted of peripheral blood. Source of these receptors: a woman under 40 with primary liver carcinoma and hepatitis B virus infection.

This clonotype came up once. The chain joins TRBV4-3 to TRBJ1-6; 7 bases are a match to TRBD1. V shed 7 bases and J 10 bases; nucleotides not matched to a gene: 7. The CDR3 runs 13 residues. Germline V gene lookup returns CDR1 LGHNA and CDR2 YSLEER. The chain's CDR3 is CASMTTGNSPLHF. In nucleotides, the CDR3 is TGCGCCAGCATGACGACAGGGAACTCACCCCTCCACTTT.

As regards this clonotype: A much larger clone is a single base away; this may be a read error. The rearrangement uses TRBV4-3 and TRBJ2-1; 7 nucleotides line up with TRBD2. CDR3 length equals 15 residues. Germline V gene lookup returns CDR1 LGHNA and CDR2 YSLEER. The CDR3 region has the DNA TGCGCCAGCAGCCAAGTTACCGGGAGGAGGAATGAGCAGATCTTC. Protein product: CASSQVTGRRNEQIF.

As concerns this clonotype: The junction differs from germline at one of its ends, possibly a read error. The V call is TRBV6-5, the J call TRBJ1-2; no definite D call. CDR3 size: 15 residues. Germline V gene lookup returns CDR1 MNHEY and CDR2 SVGAGI. CDR3: CASSYIQQSTYGYTF. DNA for the CDR3: TGTGCTAGCAGCTATATCCAACAGAGCACCTATGGCTACACCTTC.

This clonotype appeared many times. The chain joins TRBV11-2 to TRBJ2-5; 10 bases line up with TRBD2. The CDR3 totals 16 residues. CDR1 SGHAT and CDR2 FQNNGV come from the germline V gene. The V gene end was trimmed by 2 bases and the J gene end by 1 base; junction bases not matched to a gene: 4. CDR3 nucleotides: TGTGCCAGCAGCTTATTAGCGGGAGGTCCCCAAGAGACCCAGTACTTC. Translating it yields CASSLLAGGPQETQYF.

Worth noting for this clonotype: One base away lies a much larger clone, so this may be a sequencing read error. The V and J genes are TRBV4-1 and TRBJ1-5; 9 nucleotides line up with TRBD1. Germline lookup yields CDR1 MGHRA and CDR2 YSYEKL. This CDR3 contains 16 residues. Germline trimming cut 1 base from V and 2 bases from J; bases unmatched to any gene: 3. The CDR3 here is CASSQVTGGRNQPQHF. CDR3 nucleotides: TGCGCCAGCAGCCAAGTGACAGGGGGTCGCAATCAGCCCCAGCATTTT.

The chain is built from TRBV13 and TRBJ1-2; D is unclear. Germline loops: CDR1 PRHDT, CDR2 FYEKMQ (reference sequence). V was shortened by 4 bases and J by 7 bases, with 10 bases between the two germline ends. The CDR3 length is 12 residues. The CDR3 DNA is TGTGCCAGCAGCTCTTTGGGCTGTGGCTACACCTTC. Its protein is CASSSLGCGYTF. The full variable domain, in which reference TRBV13 and TRBJ1-2 provide the parts outside the CDR3, is AAGVIQSPRHLIKEKRETATLKCYPIPRHDTVYWYQQGPGQDPQFLISFYEKMQSDKGSIPDRFSAQQFSDYHSELNMSSLELGDSALYFCASSSLGCGYTFGSGTRLTVV.

In the case of this clonotype: Given a much more abundant clone one base away, this may be a read error. This chain connects TRBV6-1 to TRBJ2-7; 7 bases are a match to TRBD1. The CDR3 totals 15 residues. Germline V gene lookup returns CDR1 MNHNS and CDR2 SASEGT. V gave up 4 bases and J gave up 0 bases; unmatched junction bases: 6. CDR3 in amino acids: CASSGNRGSSYEQYF. The CDR3 region has the DNA TGTGCCAGCAGTGGGAACAGGGGAAGCTCCTACGAGCAGTACTTC.

This clonotype was observed at least ten times. The chain combines TRBV7-9 with TRBJ2-6; D is unclear. Germline V gives CDR1 SEHNR, CDR2 FQNEAQ (reference sequence). V was shortened by 3 bases and J by 0 bases, with 6 bases between the two germline ends. The CDR3 length is 15 residues. CDR3 region: CASSFGRSGANVLTF. CDR3 DNA: TGTGCCAGCAGCTTCGGTCGCTCTGGGGCCAACGTCCTGACTTTC.

As concerns this clonotype: This sequence may be a read error, since a much larger clone differs from it by one base. The chain recombines TRBV4-1 with TRBJ2-1, with 9 positions matching TRBD2. The germline V gene has CDR1 MGHRA and CDR2 YSYEKL. V trimming: 4 bases; J trimming: 7 bases; junction bases outside the gene matches: 8. This CDR3 region has 15 residues. In nucleotides, the CDR3 is TGCGCCAGCAGCCCCCGGGGACTAGCTAGTAATGAGCAGTTCTTC. Translation gives CASSPRGLASNEQFF.

Points on this clonotype: The conserved phenylalanine or tryptophan is not found at the CDR3 terminus, so this likely reflects a read error. The DNA is omitted, as the CDR3 cannot be located on it reliably, and the CDR3 follows TCRdb's listing. This sequence joins TRBV7-9 and TRBJ2-2; TRBD2, the table's D call, was not compared with the DNA. Germline CDR1 and CDR2: SEHNR and FQNEAQ (reference sequence). The CDR3 is 18 amino acids in total, end residues counted. CDR3 amino acids: CASSRGTSGIGSTGELFS.

Comment on this clonotype: Just one base apart from a much larger clone, this may be a read error. The chain joins TRBV29-1 to TRBJ2-3; unclear D gene. Germline CDR1 is SQVTM and CDR2 is ANQGSEA. This CDR3 region has 14 residues. CDR3 sequence reads: CSVVTGLSIDTQYF. The CDR3 nucleotides are TGCAGCGTTGTTACGGGCCTAAGCATAGATACGCAGTATTTT.

The chain has TRBV5-8 and TRBJ2-7; D possibly corresponds to TRBD2 (6 bases). Germline V gene lookup returns CDR1 SGHTS and CDR2 YDEGEE. There are 11 residues in the CDR3. CDR3 sequence (DNA): TGTACTAGCAGCTTTTCCTACGAGCAGTACTTC. Protein: CTSSFSYEQYF.

Turning to this clonotype: An end of the junction differs from the germline gene, which may be a read error. V and J are TRBV9 and TRBJ2-1, with D possibly called TRBD1 or TRBD2 (5 bases each). Germline V lookup: CDR1 SGDLS, CDR2 YYNGEE. The CDR3 has 17 amino acids. CDR3 nucleotide sequence: TGTGCCAGCAGCGTAGGGGCCGGGCTAATGGGGGTCAATGAGCATTTCTTC. Translated: CASSVGAGLMGVNEHFF.

Concerning this clonotype itself: A read error may be the cause here, since a much bigger clone is one base away. V usage is TRBV4-3 and J usage is TRBJ2-1; 7 bases line up with TRBD2. This CDR3 has 15 amino acids. The V gene end was trimmed by 8 bases and the J gene end by 9 bases; junction bases not matched to a gene: 16. The germline V gene has CDR1 LGHNA and CDR2 YSLEER. This CDR3 is CASGPGLRNALEQFF. The CDR3 coding sequence is TGCGCCAGCGGCCCGGGACTACGGAACGCCCTTGAGCAGTTCTTC.

Note on this clonotype: The CDR3 ends on some other residue instead of the conserved phenylalanine or tryptophan, so this is likely a read error. V is TRBV11-2 and J is TRBJ1-1; TRBD1 is a possible D gene (6 bases). Looked up from germline, CDR1 is SGHAT and CDR2 is FQNNGV. There are 15 residues in the CDR3. CDR3 coding DNA: TGTACCAGCAGCCAAATATGGGGACAGAACACTGAAGCTTTCCTT. It specifies CTSSQIWGQNTEAFL.

In its sample, this clonotype was seen many times. V and J are TRBV6-2 or TRBV6-3 and TRBJ2-3, with 9 bases lining up with TRBD1. The CDR3 has 17 amino acids. Per germline, CDR1 MNHEY and CDR2 SVGEGT. Trimming cost V 8 bases and J 8 bases; bases outside gene matches: 20. The CDR3 loop is CASLGQGNNNPLGTQYF. The CDR3 bases are TGTGCCAGCTTGGGACAGGGCAACAACAACCCTCTGGGTACGCAGTATTTT.

Of note for this clonotype: This could be a read error, since a much larger clone is one nucleotide away. The chain carries TRBV6-6 and TRBJ2-7; 9 bases line up with TRBD2. This CDR3 spans 15 amino acids. Trimming at V came to 6 bases and at J to 1 base, leaving 7 bases not matched to a gene. Germline V gene lookup returns CDR1 MNHNY and CDR2 SVGAGI (reference sequence). This CDR3 is CASRAGGPCSYEQYF. In DNA form, the CDR3 reads TGTGCCAGCAGGGCGGGAGGGCCTTGTTCCTACGAGCAGTACTTC.